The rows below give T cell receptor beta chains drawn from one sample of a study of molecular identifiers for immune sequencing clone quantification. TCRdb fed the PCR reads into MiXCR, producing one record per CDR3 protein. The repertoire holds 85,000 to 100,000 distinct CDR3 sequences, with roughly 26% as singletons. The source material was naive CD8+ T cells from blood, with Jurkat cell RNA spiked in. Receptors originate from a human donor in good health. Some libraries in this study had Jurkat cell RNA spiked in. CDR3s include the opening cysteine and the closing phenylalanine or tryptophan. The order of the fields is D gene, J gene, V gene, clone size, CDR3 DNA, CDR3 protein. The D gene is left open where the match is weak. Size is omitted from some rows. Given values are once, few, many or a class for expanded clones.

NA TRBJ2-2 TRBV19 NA TGTGCCAGTAGTCCAGGCCGAGGGGATAACACCGGGGAGCTGTTTTTT CASSPGRGDNTGELFF
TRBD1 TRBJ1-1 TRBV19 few TGTGCCAGTAGAGTACAGGGGGAGACTGAAGCTTTCTTT CASRVQGETEAFF
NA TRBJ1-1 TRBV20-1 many TGCAGTGCTAGAGAACCGGCGACAGACACGAACACTGAAGCTTTCTTT CSAREPATDTNTEAFF
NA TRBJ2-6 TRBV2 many TGTGCCAGCAGTGAAGGTAGCTCTGGGGCCAACGTCCTGACTTTC CASSEGSSGANVLTF
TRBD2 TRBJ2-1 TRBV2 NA TGTGCCAGCAGCATTAGCGGGAGGGCTTACAATGCGCAGTTCTTC CASSISGRAYNAQFF
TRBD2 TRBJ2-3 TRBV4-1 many TGCGCCAGCAGCCAAGAACGGTTGCGAGCGGGGGTTACAGATACGCAGTATTTT CASSQERLRAGVTDTQYF
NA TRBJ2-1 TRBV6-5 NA TGTGCCAGCAGTTATAATCAGGGGGGTGAGCAGTTCTTC CASSYNQGGEQFF
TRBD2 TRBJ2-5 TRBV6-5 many TGTGCCAGCAGTTACGGGACTAGCGGGAGAGAGACCCAGTACTTC CASSYGTSGRETQYF
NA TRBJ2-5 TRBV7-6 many TGTGCCAGCAGCTTAGCGGAAGAGACCCAGTACTTC CASSLAEETQYF
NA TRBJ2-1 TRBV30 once TGTGCCTGGAGTATCGCCGGCAACGAGCAGATCTTC CAWSIAGNEQIF
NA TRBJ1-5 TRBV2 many TGTGCCAGCACGGGGAGGGGTCTGAATCAGCCCCAGCATTTT CASTGRGLNQPQHF
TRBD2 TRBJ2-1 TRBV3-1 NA TGTGCCAGCAGCCAAGACGTAGCGGGAGGAGGCCACAATGAGCAGTTATTC CASSQDVAGGGHNEQLF
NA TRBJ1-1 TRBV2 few TGTGCTTCCCCGGGTACGGACACTGAAGCTTTCTTT CASPGTDTEAFF
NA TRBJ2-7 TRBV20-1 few TGCGGTGCTAGACCCGGAGTCGACTACGAGCAGTACTTC CGARPGVDYEQYF
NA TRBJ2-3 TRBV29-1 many TGCAGCGTTGGATCGTGGGACCGGCTGGGAGATACGCAGTATTTT CSVGSWDRLGDTQYF
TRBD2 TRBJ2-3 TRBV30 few TGTGCCTGGAGTGGCAGTCGGGGGGGCCTAGGAGATACGCAGTATTTT CAWSGSRGGLGDTQYF
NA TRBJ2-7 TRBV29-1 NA TGCAGCGTTGAGAGTAGCGGTTACTCCTACGAGCAGTACTTC CSVESSGYSYEQYF
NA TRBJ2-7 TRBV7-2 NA TGTGCCAGCAGCCTGCGGCTACAAGTCTCTCAGCAGTACTTC CASSLRLQVSQQYF
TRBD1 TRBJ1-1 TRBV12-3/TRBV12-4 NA TGTGCCAGCAGAGGAGACAGGGGAGACACAGAAGTCTTCTTT CASRGDRGDTEVFF
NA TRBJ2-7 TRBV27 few TGTGCCAGTCAGTTTAGGTTCGCGGGGCCAACCTCCTACGAGCAGTACTTC CASQFRFAGPTSYEQYF